Below, one T cell receptor beta chain is given with its context. This sample was taken from a study of blood T cell repertoires in COVID-19. Study-wide background: Acute and convalescent COVID-19 samples came from the United States, Italy and Spain.

The repertoire was sequenced with immunoSEQ multiplex PCR; TCRdb's copy has only in-frame clones and lacks some. The sample gives 160,000 or so clones, 70% to 90% of which show up once; less than 6.5% is in the top ten. This CDR3 comprises 13 residues. Trimming took 6 bases from V and 4 from J, leaving 12 bases between them. CDR1 and CDR2 (germline): WSHSY, SAAADI. The sample consisted of peripheral blood. The chain recombines TRBV10-2 with TRBJ1-1; D gene uncertain. The receptor's source is a woman between 45 and 65 years old with COVID-19, enrolled during active disease. The DNA of the CDR3 is TGCGCCAGCAGCTATGGAGGAGTCACTGAAGCTTTCTTT. Protein: CASSYGGVTEAFF.